The rows below give T cell receptor beta chains drawn from one sample of a study of control samples from healthy donors and cancer patients. Sequenced by immunoSEQ multiplex PCR; TCRdb stores in-frame clones only, minus some. The sample yields about 7,400 clones, approximately 81% seen once. The sample comprised PBMCs. These receptor sequences come from a man aged 70-80 years with lung cancer. Both conserved end residues are part of each CDR3. The D gene is left open where the match is weak. Rows give clone size only sometimes, using once, few, many, or a class for an expanded clone.

d_gene	abundance	j_gene	v_gene	CDR3nt	CDR3aa
-	-	TRBJ1-1	TRBV28	TGTGCCAGCAGTTCAGATAACACTGAAGCTTTCTTT	CASSSDNTEAFF
-	-	TRBJ2-7	TRBV7-2	TGTGCCAGCAGACTAACCCCAGAATCCTACGAGCAGTACTTC	CASRLTPESYEQYF
TRBD2	-	TRBJ2-7	TRBV7-2	TGTGCCAGCAGCCAACGTACTAGCGCCCGAGCCGGCGAGCAGTACTTC	CASSQRTSARAGEQYF
TRBD1	-	TRBJ2-1	TRBV6-2/TRBV6-3	TGTGCCAGCAGTTACTCGGCAGGGGGCTATGAGCAGTTCTTC	CASSYSAGGYEQFF
TRBD2	-	TRBJ2-2	TRBV7-6	TGTGCCAGCAGCTTAGTCCAGCGGGGGATCACCGGGGAGCTGTTTTTT	CASSLVQRGITGELFF
-	-	TRBJ2-1	TRBV5-1	TGCGCCAGCAGCCCCTCGGGGCCGTACAATGAGCAGTTCTTC	CASSPSGPYNEQFF
-	-	TRBJ1-2	TRBV5-6	TGTGCCAGCAGCTTGATTGCAGGGTCGGGCTACACCTTC	CASSLIAGSGYTF
-	once	TRBJ1-5	TRBV13	TGTGCCAGCAGCCTCGCTAGCGGGGGGAGCAATCAGCCCCAGCATTTT	CASSLASGGSNQPQHF
-	-	TRBJ2-7	TRBV5-6	TGTGCCAGCAGCTTCAGGAGTCGGGGCTACGAGCAGTACTTC	CASSFRSRGYEQYF
TRBD2	-	TRBJ2-2	TRBV27	TGTGCCAGCAGTTTTGTCCTAGCGGCGTTCGCGAACACCGGGGAGCTGTTTTTT	CASSFVLAAFANTGELFF
TRBD2	few	TRBJ2-1	TRBV7-9	TGTGCCAGCAGCCAGGGACTAGCGGGAGGTGAGCAGTTCTTC	CASSQGLAGGEQFF
-	-	TRBJ2-5	TRBV18	TGTGCCAGCTCATATATCCCTGGAATTCAAGAGACCCAGTACTTC	CASSYIPGIQETQYF
-	-	TRBJ2-3	TRBV28	TGTGCCAGCAGCTCCACCCGTGATGGAGATACGCAGTATTTT	CASSSTRDGDTQYF
-	-	TRBJ2-7	TRBV18	TGTGCCAGCTCACCGAACCCGGGACGAGGCTACGAGCAGTACTTC	CASSPNPGRGYEQYF
TRBD1	-	TRBJ1-1	TRBV27	TGTGCCAGCAGTTCGGGGGGGACAGGGAGGAGTTTTAGGGGCACTGAAGCTTTCTTT	CASSSGGTGRSFRGTEAFF
TRBD1	-	TRBJ2-1	TRBV11-2	TGTGCCAGCGGCGGGACAGGGCACCGGCGAGAGCAGTTCTTC	CASGGTGHRREQFF
TRBD1	-	TRBJ1-2	TRBV24-1	TGTGCCACCAGTGAAAAAACCGGGACAGGAAACTATGGCTACACCTTC	CATSEKTGTGNYGYTF
-	large	TRBJ2-6	TRBV19	TGTGCCAGTAGTACACGAACAGGGGAGGTGCTGGTTGGGGCCAACGTCCTGACTTTC	CASSTRTGEVLVGANVLTF
-	-	TRBJ2-7	TRBV27	TGTGCCAGCAGTTTCGCGGCGATGGGCGCGCAGTACTTC	CASSFAAMGAQYF
-	-	TRBJ2-1	TRBV2	TGTGCCAGCAGTGCCCTTGAGAGCTCCTACAATGAGCAGTTCTTC	CASSALESSYNEQFF
TRBD1	-	TRBJ2-1	TRBV28	TGTGCCAGCAGTTTAGGAGACAGGGGAGAGATCTTC	CASSLGDRGEIF
-	-	TRBJ2-7	TRBV6-5	TGTGCCAGCAGGTTCTCGCGGGGCGCCTACGAGCAGTACTTC	CASRFSRGAYEQYF
TRBD1	few	TRBJ1-3	TRBV3-1/TRBV3-2	TGTGCCAGCAGCCAAGCCTTAACAGGGGGAGGCTCTGGAAACACCATATATTTT	CASSQALTGGGSGNTIYF
-	-	TRBJ2-7	TRBV30	TGTGCCTCCCTCCGGGGGGCTGGCTACGAGCAGTACTTC	CASLRGAGYEQYF
TRBD1	-	TRBJ2-6	TRBV9	TGTGCCAGCAGTCTTTCTTGGGGACAGGGGGTTTCTGGGGCCAACGTCCTGACTTTC	CASSLSWGQGVSGANVLTF
TRBD2	-	TRBJ2-2	TRBV5-6	TGTGCCAGCAGCTTGGACCTGGGACTAGCGGGGCGTACCGGGGAGCTGTTTTTT	CASSLDLGLAGRTGELFF
-	-	TRBJ2-7	TRBV19	TGTGCCAGTAGTGGGCAGCTCAAATCCTACGAGCAGTACTTC	CASSGQLKSYEQYF
-	-	TRBJ1-1	TRBV27	TGTGCCAGCAGTCCCCGGAAGGGGCGCATGAACACTGAAGCTTTCTTT	CASSPRKGRMNTEAFF
TRBD1	few	TRBJ1-5	TRBV7-9	TGTGCCAGCAGCTCAGACCTGGGACAGGGGGGTCAGCCCCAGCATTTT	CASSSDLGQGGQPQHF
TRBD1	few	TRBJ1-4	TRBV9	TGTGCCAGCAGCCTCAGCGGGACAGGGGAGAAGAGTGAAAAACTGTTTTTT	CASSLSGTGEKSEKLFF
-	-	TRBJ1-2	TRBV9	TGTGCCAGCAGCGAGGGAAGGGGTGCCTATGGCTACACCTTC	CASSEGRGAYGYTF
-	-	TRBJ2-7	TRBV4-1	TGCGCCAGCACCACAGGGATGGGCGAGCAGTACTTC	CASTTGMGEQYF
-	-	TRBJ1-1	TRBV5-4	TGTGCCAGCAGCTTGGGTGGCGGGTGGGACACTGAAGCTTTCTTT	CASSLGGGWDTEAFF
-	-	TRBJ2-7	TRBV6-5	TGTGCCAGCAAGCAGGGGAACTCCTACGAGCAGTACTTC	CASKQGNSYEQYF
-	-	TRBJ2-3	TRBV15	TGTGCCACCAGCCGGCGGGACCACACAGATACGCAGTATTTT	CATSRRDHTDTQYF
-	-	TRBJ2-1	TRBV6-4	TGTGCCAGCAGTGACTCGAGGACAGCGGGACTCGGATTGGGGGACAATGAGCAGTTCTTC	CASSDSRTAGLGLGDNEQFF
-	-	TRBJ1-3	TRBV6-5	TGTGCCAGCAGTTTTGGGTCCCCCTTCTCTGGAAACACCATATATTTT	CASSFGSPFSGNTIYF
-	-	TRBJ2-5	TRBV5-8	TGTGCCAGCGAGATCCCCCCGGGAGAGACCCAGTACTTC	CASEIPPGETQYF
-	-	TRBJ1-5	TRBV6-1	TGTGCCAGCAGTGAAGCGGGACAACAGAATCAGCCCCAGCATTTT	CASSEAGQQNQPQHF
-	few	TRBJ2-2	TRBV4-3	TGCGCCAGCAGCCAAGAGCACAGGAGATCGAACACCGGGGAGCTGTTTTTT	CASSQEHRRSNTGELFF
-	few	TRBJ2-6	TRBV18	TGTGCCAGCTCACGGTCCTCTGGGGCCAACGTCCTGACTTTC	CASSRSSGANVLTF
-	once	TRBJ2-3	TRBV6-2/TRBV6-3	TGTGCCAGCAGTTACTGGCCGGCTACAGATACGCAGTATTTT	CASSYWPATDTQYF
-	-	TRBJ1-1	TRBV20-1	TGCAGAATGACATCCAACACTGAAGCTTTCTTT	CRMTSNTEAFF